The T cell receptor beta chain described here comes from a study of blood T cell repertoires in COVID-19. Study overall: Specimens from acute and convalescent COVID-19 originated in the United States, Italy and Spain. In each case, the material was cDNA or gDNA derived from T cells, B-cell-depleted T cells, or PBMCs.

The CDR3 has 16 amino acids. The junction had 8 bases not matched to a gene; V was cut back by 3 bases and J by 8 bases. Germline lookup yields CDR1 LNHDA and CDR2 SQIVND (reference sequence). Methods used by the authors: Using reference gene primer amplification, nucleated cell counts were estimated. Assay: immunoSEQ multiplex PCR; the TCRdb copy retains only in-frame clones and omits some. The V and J calls and clone size were taken over from that table, and D and trimming were inferred from the DNA. The repertoire holds fewer than 180,000 clones, roughly 80% seen once, with over 2% in the top ten. This clone was recorded only once.

Sequencing was done on a sample of peripheral blood. This sequence originates from a man between 65 and 85 years old with acute or convalescent COVID-19. The chain uses TRBV19 and TRBJ2-2; 11 positions agree with TRBD1. The CDR3 reads CASSIPDRGLMGELFF. The CDR3 nucleotides are TGTGCCAGTAGTATCCCGGACAGGGGGCTTATGGGGGAGCTGTTTTTT.